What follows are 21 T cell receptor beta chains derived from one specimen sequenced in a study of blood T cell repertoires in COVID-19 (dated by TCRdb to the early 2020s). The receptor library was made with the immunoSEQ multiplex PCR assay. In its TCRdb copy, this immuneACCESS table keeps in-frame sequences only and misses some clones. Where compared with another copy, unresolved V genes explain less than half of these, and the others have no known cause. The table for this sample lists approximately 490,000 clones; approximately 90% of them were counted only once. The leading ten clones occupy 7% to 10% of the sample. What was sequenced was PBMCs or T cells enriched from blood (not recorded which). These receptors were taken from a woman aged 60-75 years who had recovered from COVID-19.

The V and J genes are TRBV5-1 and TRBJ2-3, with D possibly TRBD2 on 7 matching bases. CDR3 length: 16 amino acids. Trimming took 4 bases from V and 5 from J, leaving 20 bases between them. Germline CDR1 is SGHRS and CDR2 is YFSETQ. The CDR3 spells CASSLAGGGQGDTQYF. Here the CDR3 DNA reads TGCGCCAGCAGCCTGGCGGGCGGGGGCCAAGGAGATACGCAGTATTTT.

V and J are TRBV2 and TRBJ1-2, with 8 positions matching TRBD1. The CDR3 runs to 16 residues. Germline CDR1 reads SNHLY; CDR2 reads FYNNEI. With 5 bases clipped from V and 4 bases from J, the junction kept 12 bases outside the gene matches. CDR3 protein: CASSLRRGREGYGYTF. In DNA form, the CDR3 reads TGTGCCAGCAGTCTGCGCAGGGGGCGTGAAGGCTATGGCTACACCTTC.

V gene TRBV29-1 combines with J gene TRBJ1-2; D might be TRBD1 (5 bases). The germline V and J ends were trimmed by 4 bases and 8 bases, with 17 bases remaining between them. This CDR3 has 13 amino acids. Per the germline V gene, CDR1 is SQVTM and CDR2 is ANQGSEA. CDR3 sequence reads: CSVAPQGAYGYTF. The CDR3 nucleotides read TGCAGCGTTGCCCCTCAGGGCGCCTACGGCTACACCTTC.

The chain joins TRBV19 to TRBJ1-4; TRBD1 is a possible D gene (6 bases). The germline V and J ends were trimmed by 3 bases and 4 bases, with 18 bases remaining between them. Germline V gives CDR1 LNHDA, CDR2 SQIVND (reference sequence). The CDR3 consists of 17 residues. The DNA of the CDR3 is TGTGCCAGTAGTATGGTGGTCATCGGGACAAGTAATGAAAAACTGTTTTTT. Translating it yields CASSMVVIGTSNEKLFF.

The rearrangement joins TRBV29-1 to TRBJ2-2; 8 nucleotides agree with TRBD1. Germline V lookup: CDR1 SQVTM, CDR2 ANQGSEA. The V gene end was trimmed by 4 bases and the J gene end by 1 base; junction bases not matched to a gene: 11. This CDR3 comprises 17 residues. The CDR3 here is CSVGRTGPDRNTGELFF. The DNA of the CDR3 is TGCAGCGTTGGCCGGACAGGGCCCGATCGGAACACCGGGGAGCTGTTTTTT.

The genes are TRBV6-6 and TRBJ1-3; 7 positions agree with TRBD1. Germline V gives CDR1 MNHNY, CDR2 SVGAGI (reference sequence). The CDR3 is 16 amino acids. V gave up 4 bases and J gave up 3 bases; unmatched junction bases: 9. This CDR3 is CASSSSPGTDGNTIYF. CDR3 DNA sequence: TGTGCCAGCAGTTCCTCCCCGGGGACAGATGGAAACACCATATATTTT.

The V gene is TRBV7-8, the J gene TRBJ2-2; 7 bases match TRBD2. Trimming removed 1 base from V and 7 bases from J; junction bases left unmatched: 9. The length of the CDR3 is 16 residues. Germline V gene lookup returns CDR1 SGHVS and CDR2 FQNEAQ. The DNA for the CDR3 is TGTGCCAGCAGCTTAGAGGGACTAATTAAGAGCGGGGAGCTGTTTTTT. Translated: CASSLEGLIKSGELFF.

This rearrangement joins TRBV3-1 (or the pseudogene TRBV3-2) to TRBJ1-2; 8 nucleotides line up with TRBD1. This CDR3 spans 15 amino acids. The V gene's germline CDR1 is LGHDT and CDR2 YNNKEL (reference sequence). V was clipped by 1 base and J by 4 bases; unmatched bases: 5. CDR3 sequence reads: CASSQGRGPLYGYTF. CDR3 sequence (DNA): TGTGCCAGCAGCCAAGGCAGGGGGCCTCTCTATGGCTACACCTTC.

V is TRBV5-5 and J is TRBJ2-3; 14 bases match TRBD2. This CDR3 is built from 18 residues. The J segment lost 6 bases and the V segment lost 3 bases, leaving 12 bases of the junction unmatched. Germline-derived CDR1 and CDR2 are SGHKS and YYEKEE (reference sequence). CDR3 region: CASSSSPWTSGGQDTQYF. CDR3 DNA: TGTGCCAGCAGCTCCTCCCCCTGGACTAGCGGGGGGCAGGATACGCAGTATTTT.

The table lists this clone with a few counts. CDR3 protein: CASSTRAGTEAFF. As DNA, the CDR3 is TGTGCCAGCAGCACCCGAGCCGGTACTGAAGCTTTCTTT. The gene calls are TRBV7-9 and TRBJ1-1, with no clear D. Trimming cost V 5 bases and J 5 bases, with 12 bases left between them. Germline V gives CDR1 SEHNR, CDR2 FQNEAQ (reference sequence). The CDR3 consists of 13 residues.

The CDR3 DNA reads TGCAGTGCTAGAGGAGGGCATGAGCAGTTCTTC. Protein: CSARGGHEQFF. The rearrangement uses TRBV20-1 and TRBJ2-1; perhaps TRBD2 as D (5 bases). CDR1 is DFQATT, CDR2 SNEGSKA, per germline (reference sequence). Trimming pared 1 base from V and 8 bases from J, leaving 6 bases between. The CDR3 is 11 residues long.

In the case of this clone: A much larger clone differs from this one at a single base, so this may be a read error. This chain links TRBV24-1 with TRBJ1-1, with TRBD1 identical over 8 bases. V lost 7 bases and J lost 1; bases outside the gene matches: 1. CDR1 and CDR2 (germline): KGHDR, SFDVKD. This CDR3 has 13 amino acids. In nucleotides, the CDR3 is TGTGCCACCAGCGGACAGGGGAACACTGAAGCTTTCTTT. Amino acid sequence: CATSGQGNTEAFF.

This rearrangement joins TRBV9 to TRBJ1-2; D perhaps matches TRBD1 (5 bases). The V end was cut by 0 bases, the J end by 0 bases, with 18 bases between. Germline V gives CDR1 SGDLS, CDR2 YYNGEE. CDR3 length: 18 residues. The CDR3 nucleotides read TGTGCCAGCAGCGTAGGCGGTGGGGGGACTGTTCCTAACTATGGCTACACCTTC. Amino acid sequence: CASSVGGGGTVPNYGYTF.

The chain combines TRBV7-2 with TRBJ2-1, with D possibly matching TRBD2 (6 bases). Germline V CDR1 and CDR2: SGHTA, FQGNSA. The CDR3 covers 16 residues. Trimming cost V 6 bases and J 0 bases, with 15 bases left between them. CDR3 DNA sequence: TGTGCCAGCAGGGAGCCGGGGGTTCACTCCTACAATGAGCAGTTCTTC. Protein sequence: CASREPGVHSYNEQFF.

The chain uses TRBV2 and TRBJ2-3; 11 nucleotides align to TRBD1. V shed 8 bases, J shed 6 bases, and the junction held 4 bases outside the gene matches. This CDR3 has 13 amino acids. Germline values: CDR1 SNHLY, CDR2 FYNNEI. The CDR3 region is CASVGQGADTQYF. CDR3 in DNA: TGTGCCAGCGTTGGACAGGGGGCTGATACGCAGTATTTT.

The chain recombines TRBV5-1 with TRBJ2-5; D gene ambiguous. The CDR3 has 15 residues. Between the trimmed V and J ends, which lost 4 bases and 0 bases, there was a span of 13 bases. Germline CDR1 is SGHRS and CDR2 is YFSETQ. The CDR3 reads CASSRTRQNQETQYF. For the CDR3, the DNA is TGCGCCAGCAGCAGAACACGCCAGAACCAAGAGACCCAGTACTTC.

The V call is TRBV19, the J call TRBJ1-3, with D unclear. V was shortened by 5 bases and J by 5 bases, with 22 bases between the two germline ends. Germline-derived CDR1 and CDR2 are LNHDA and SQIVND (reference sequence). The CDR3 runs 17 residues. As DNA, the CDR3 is TGTGCCAGTAGTCCCTCTTCGGACTCCCCGCGAAGAAACACCATATATTTT. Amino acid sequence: CASSPSSDSPRRNTIYF.

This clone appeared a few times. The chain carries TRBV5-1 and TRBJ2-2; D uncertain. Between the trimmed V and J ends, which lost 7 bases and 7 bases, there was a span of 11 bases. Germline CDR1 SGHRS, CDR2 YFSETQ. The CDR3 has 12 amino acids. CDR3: CASRILLGELFF. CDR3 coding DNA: TGCGCCAGCCGAATTTTACTCGGGGAGCTGTTTTTT.

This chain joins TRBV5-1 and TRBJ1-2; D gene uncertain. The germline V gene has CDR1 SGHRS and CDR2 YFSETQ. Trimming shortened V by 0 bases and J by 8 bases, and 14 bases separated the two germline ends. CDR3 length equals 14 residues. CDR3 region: CASSLGRVEYGYTF. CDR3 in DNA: TGCGCCAGCAGCTTGGGGAGGGTCGAGTACGGCTACACCTTC.

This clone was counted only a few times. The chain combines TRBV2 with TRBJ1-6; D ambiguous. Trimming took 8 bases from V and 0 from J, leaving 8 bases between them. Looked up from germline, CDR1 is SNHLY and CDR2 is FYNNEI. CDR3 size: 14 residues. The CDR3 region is CASGGSSYNSPLHF. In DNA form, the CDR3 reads TGTGCCAGCGGAGGGAGCTCCTATAATTCACCCCTCCACTTT.

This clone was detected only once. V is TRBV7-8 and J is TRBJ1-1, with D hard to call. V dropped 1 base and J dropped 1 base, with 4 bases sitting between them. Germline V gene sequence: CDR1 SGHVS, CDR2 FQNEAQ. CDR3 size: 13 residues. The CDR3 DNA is TGTGCCAGCAGCTTAGTGAGGAACACTGAAGCTTTCTTT. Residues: CASSLVRNTEAFF.